One sample yielded the 30 T cell receptor beta chains listed below, sequenced in a study of cytomegalovirus exposure and HLA in healthy donors. PCR involved 60 Vbeta and 13 Jbeta primers. Assay used: immunoSEQ multiplex PCR; TCRdb lists only in-frame clones, some missing. The sample has about 70,000 clones, roughly nine tenths seen once. Sample: PBMCs. The receptor source for this set is a woman aged 25 to 39 in good health and CMV-seropositive.

This sequence joins TRBV4-1 and TRBJ1-2; D is uncertain. V gave up 0 bases and J gave up 2 bases, with 10 bases separating them. Per the germline V gene, CDR1 is MGHRA and CDR2 is YSYEKL. The CDR3 sequence is 15 residues long. The CDR3 DNA is TGCGCCAGCAGCCAAGATCTGGGCGCGAACTATGGCTACACCTTC. Protein sequence: CASSQDLGANYGYTF.

The chain links TRBV27 to TRBJ2-6, with D possibly TRBD1 on 6 matching bases. The CDR3 is made up of 16 amino acids. Trimming cost V 6 bases and J 2 bases, with 14 bases left between them. CDR1 MNHEY and CDR2 SMNVEV come from the germline V gene (reference sequence). The CDR3, as DNA: TGTGCCAGCAGCGTCAGGGACATAGCTGGGGCCAACGTCCTGACTTTC. Translated, it gives CASSVRDIAGANVLTF.

V and J are TRBV10-3 and TRBJ2-7; D gene unclear. Per the germline V gene, CDR1 is ENHRY and CDR2 is SYGVKD. CDR3 length equals 14 residues. V lost 0 bases, J lost 2 bases, and 8 bases lay in between. In nucleotides, the CDR3 is TGTGCCATCAGTGAGTCGCCGCAGGCCTACGAGCAGTACTTC. It specifies CAISESPQAYEQYF.

This clone was recorded only once. The genes are TRBV12-5 and TRBJ1-5; 9 nucleotides agree with TRBD1. In germline, CDR1 is LGHNT, CDR2 FRNRAP. The CDR3 loop spans 15 amino acids. The trim removed 1 base at V and 6 bases at J, leaving 4 bases unmatched. CDR3 nucleotide sequence: TGTGCTAGTGGTTTGGGGACAGGGGTCGGTCAGCCCCAGCATTTT. Residues: CASGLGTGVGQPQHF.

The rearrangement links TRBV19 to TRBJ1-2; 8 bases are shared with TRBD1. V dropped 3 bases and J dropped 4; count of bases not matched to a gene: 13. The CDR3 is 17 amino acids. Germline CDR1 and CDR2: LNHDA and SQIVND (reference sequence). CDR3 sequence reads: CASSIKDRGIPGYGYTF. In DNA, the CDR3 is TGTGCCAGTAGTATTAAAGACAGGGGAATCCCGGGCTATGGCTACACCTTC.

The rearrangement links TRBV16 to TRBJ1-2, with no clear D. The V end lost 4 bases, the J end lost 2 bases, and 14 bases lay between the germline ends. The CDR3 is 15 amino acids. CDR1 KGHSY and CDR2 FQNENV come from the germline V gene. The CDR3 nucleotides read TGTGCCAGCAGCCCCCAGAGAGGTGGAAACTATGGCTACACCTTC. It encodes CASSPQRGGNYGYTF.

The rearrangement joins TRBV9 to TRBJ2-4; D perhaps matches TRBD1 (6 bases). The V gene's germline CDR1 is SGDLS and CDR2 YYNGEE. The ends were cut back, 3 bases at V and 6 bases at J, with 10 bases in the middle. The CDR3 is 13 residues long. The CDR3, as DNA: TGTGCCAGCAGCGGATTGGACAGAAACATTCAGTACTTC. Its protein product is CASSGLDRNIQYF.

This chain links TRBV11-2 with TRBJ2-5; 7 bases are a match to TRBD2. The assigned J gene may be wrong: the sequence end matches TRBJ2-7 better. Germline CDR1 SGHAT, CDR2 FQNNGV. There are 16 residues in the CDR3. CDR3 region: CASSLGLGGSSYEQYF. The CDR3 nucleotides are TGTGCCAGCAGCTTGGGACTTGGCGGGAGCTCCTACGAGCAGTACTTC.

The chain uses TRBV6-5 and TRBJ1-1; D is possibly TRBD1 (6 bases). The CDR3 length is 13 residues. Germline assignment: CDR1 MNHEY and CDR2 SVGAGI. Deletions cut 5 bases from V and 6 bases from J, with 13 bases between. As DNA, the CDR3 is TGTGCCAGCAGTCATAACAGGGTCTCTGAAGCTTTCTTT. It is translated as CASSHNRVSEAFF.

The chain combines TRBV18 with TRBJ1-2; 9 positions match TRBD1. The CDR3 has 13 amino acids. Trimming removed 5 bases from V and 8 bases from J; junction bases left unmatched: 6. Germline CDR1 is KGHSH and CDR2 is LQKENI. DNA of the CDR3: TGTGCCAGCTCAAAGGACAGGGGTTACGGCTACACCTTC. Translated, it gives CASSKDRGYGYTF.

The rearrangement links TRBV5-1 to TRBJ2-2; TRBD2 matches at 8 bases. Germline V CDR1 and CDR2: SGHRS, YFSETQ. V shed 4 bases, J shed 1 base, and the junction held 0 bases outside the gene matches. CDR3 length equals 14 residues. CDR3 nucleotides: TGCGCCAGCAGCCGGGGGGGGAACACCGGGGAGCTGTTTTTT. It yields the protein CASSRGGNTGELFF. Filled out from reference TRBV5-1 and TRBJ2-2, the complete variable domain reads KAGVTQTPRYLIKTRGQQVTLSCSPISGHRSVSWYQQTPGQGLQFLFEYFSETQRNKGNFPGRFSGRQFSNSRSEMNVSTLELGDSALYLCASSRGGNTGELFFGEGSRLTVL.

This chain links TRBV7-8 with TRBJ2-1, with 11 bases fitting TRBD2. Germline loops: CDR1 SGHVS, CDR2 FQNEAQ. Unmatched junction bases numbered 20, after V lost 1 base and J lost 6 bases. The CDR3 loop spans 21 amino acids. The CDR3: CASSLVGSASGRRLKANEQFF. DNA for the CDR3: TGTGCCAGCAGCTTAGTGGGTTCGGCTAGCGGGAGGCGTTTAAAGGCCAATGAGCAGTTCTTC.

The chain carries TRBV2 and TRBJ2-5; 10 bases agree with TRBD2. The J call may be incorrect, as the DNA end agrees better with TRBJ2-7. The CDR3 is 16 residues long. Germline-derived CDR1 and CDR2 are SNHLY and FYNNEI. CDR3 protein: CASSEQTSGFSYEQYF. CDR3 nucleotides: TGTGCCAGCAGTGAGCAGACTAGCGGGTTTTCCTACGAGCAGTACTTC.

The chain combines TRBV4-1 with TRBJ1-5; TRBD1 might be the D (5 bases). Trimming removed 1 base at V and 0 bases at J, with 13 bases between. The CDR3 is made up of 17 amino acids. Germline CDR1 reads MGHRA; CDR2 reads YSYEKL. In DNA form, the CDR3 reads TGCGCCAGCAGCCAAGTCGGCAGGGCCTATAGCAATCAGCCCCAGCATTTT. Amino acid sequence: CASSQVGRAYSNQPQHF.

The chain couples TRBV15 to TRBJ1-2, with D possibly being TRBD1 (5 bases). The CDR3 runs 16 residues. Germline CDR1 reads LNHNV; CDR2 reads YYDKDF (reference sequence). The V and J ends lost 3 bases and 4 bases respectively, with 18 bases between them. The CDR3 nucleotides read TGTGCCACCAGCAGCCTTGACAAATCTGGGGCCTATGGCTACACCTTC. The encoded protein is CATSSLDKSGAYGYTF. The full variable domain, in which reference TRBV15 and TRBJ1-2 provide the parts outside the CDR3, is DAMVIQNPRYQVTQFGKPVTLSCSQTLNHNVMYWYQQKSSQAPKLLFHYYDKDFNNEADTPDNFQSRRPNTSFCFLDIRSPGLGDTAMYLCATSSLDKSGAYGYTFGSGTRLTVV.

This rearrangement joins TRBV10-3 to TRBJ1-2; D may be TRBD1 (6 bases). V was shortened by 0 bases and J by 9 bases, with 11 bases between the two germline ends. The CDR3 is 13 amino acids. Germline CDR1 ENHRY, CDR2 SYGVKD. The CDR3 DNA follows: TGTGCCATCAGTGAGTCACAGGGAGGGAGCTACACCTTC. Encoded protein: CAISESQGGSYTF.

The chain combines TRBV11-1 with TRBJ2-5; tentatively, D is TRBD2 (5 bases). V lost 5 bases and J 1 base, leaving 20 bases between the germline ends. The germline V gene has CDR1 SGHAT and CDR2 FQDESV (reference sequence). The CDR3 extends over 17 amino acids. The CDR3 DNA follows: TGTGCCAGCAGCCCGCGTAGTCCGACTACCGCCCAAGAGACCCAGTACTTC. It yields the protein CASSPRSPTTAQETQYF.

The genes are TRBV28 and TRBJ1-2; 9 bases are a match to TRBD1. Germline V lookup: CDR1 MDHEN, CDR2 SYDVKM. The CDR3 is 14 amino acids. Trimming cost V 4 bases and J 4 bases; bases outside gene matches: 4. CDR3 sequence reads: CASSSTGGSYGYTF. CDR3 DNA: TGTGCCAGCAGTTCGACAGGGGGGAGCTATGGCTACACCTTC.

This chain uses TRBV6-1 with TRBJ1-4; TRBD1 is a possible D gene (5 bases). The CDR3 consists of 15 residues. Looked up from germline, CDR1 is MNHNS and CDR2 is SASEGT. V was shortened by 3 bases and J by 11 bases, with 19 bases between the two germline ends. The CDR3 reads CASSDPLGQVGKLFF. CDR3 sequence (DNA): TGTGCCAGCAGTGACCCGCTGGGGCAAGTCGGGAAACTGTTTTTT.

This chain joins TRBV5-1 and TRBJ2-1, with 9 bases identical to TRBD1. Trimming at V came to 4 bases and at J to 5 bases, leaving 10 bases not matched to a gene. Germline V gives CDR1 SGHRS, CDR2 YFSETQ. CDR3 length: 16 residues. CDR3 in amino acids: CASSGRTGAGNNEQFF. CDR3 sequence (DNA): TGCGCCAGCAGCGGTCGGACAGGGGCGGGAAACAATGAGCAGTTCTTC.

This chain connects TRBV7-7 to TRBJ2-5, with 10 bases lining up with TRBD1. This CDR3 has 15 amino acids. In germline, CDR1 is SSHAT, CDR2 FNYEAQ (reference sequence). The J segment lost 5 bases and the V segment lost 5 bases, leaving 8 bases of the junction unmatched. CDR3 DNA: TGTGCCAGCAGCCCCACGGGACAGGGGAGGGAGACCCAGTACTTC. This gives the protein CASSPTGQGRETQYF.

V usage is TRBV15 and J usage is TRBJ1-5; D might be TRBD1 (5 bases). This CDR3 has 16 amino acids. V gave up 2 bases and J gave up 5 bases, with 16 bases separating them. Germline V gene data show CDR1 as LNHNV and CDR2 as YYDKDF (reference sequence). The CDR3 bases are TGTGCCACCAGCAGAATCGACACGCAGGGTTATCAGCCCCAGCATTTT. This encodes CATSRIDTQGYQPQHF. The whole variable domain, filled in from reference TRBV15 and TRBJ1-5, reads DAMVIQNPRYQVTQFGKPVTLSCSQTLNHNVMYWYQQKSSQAPKLLFHYYDKDFNNEADTPDNFQSRRPNTSFCFLDIRSPGLGDTAMYLCATSRIDTQGYQPQHFGDGTRLSIL.

CDR3 sequence: CASSQPTSAGELFF. DNA of the CDR3: TGCGCCAGCAGCCAACCCACTAGTGCCGGGGAGCTGTTTTTT. The chain links TRBV4-1 to TRBJ2-2; perhaps TRBD2 as D (5 bases). Trimming cost V 2 bases and J 6 bases, with 10 bases left between them. Germline V lookup: CDR1 MGHRA, CDR2 YSYEKL. The CDR3 totals 14 residues.

V usage is TRBV11-2 and J usage is TRBJ2-7; D might be TRBD1 (5 bases). The germline CDR1 and CDR2 sequences are SGHAT and FQNNGV. There are 15 residues in the CDR3. V was trimmed by 7 bases and J by 0 bases, leaving 16 bases between them. Written as DNA, the CDR3 is TGTGCCAGCAAGAAACGCAGGGATCCCTCCTACGAGCAGTACTTC. Protein: CASKKRRDPSYEQYF.

The rearrangement links TRBV7-8 to TRBJ2-1, with 13 positions matching TRBD2. With V trimmed by 5 bases and J by 7 bases, 5 bases remained unmatched. From germline, CDR1 is SGHVS and CDR2 FQNEAQ. This CDR3 contains 15 residues. CDR3 amino acids: CASSPWTSGRNEQFF. Written as DNA, the CDR3 is TGTGCCAGCAGCCCGTGGACTAGCGGGAGAAATGAGCAGTTCTTC.

V is TRBV19 and J is TRBJ2-7; D call uncertain. The CDR3 runs to 13 residues. Germline CDR1 is LNHDA and CDR2 is SQIVND (reference sequence). Between the trimmed V and J ends, which lost 10 bases and 0 bases, there was a span of 13 bases. The CDR3 DNA follows: TGTGCCACCACCGCGGCCCCCTCCTACGAGCAGTACTTC. Its translation is CATTAAPSYEQYF.

The rearrangement links TRBV10-3 to TRBJ2-3; D remains ambiguous. Germline V gives CDR1 ENHRY, CDR2 SYGVKD. There are 14 residues in the CDR3. V was pared by 8 bases and J by 0 bases, with 12 bases between. CDR3 residues: CAIAHVGSTDTQYF. The CDR3 DNA sequence: TGTGCCATCGCCCATGTGGGCAGCACAGATACGCAGTATTTT.

The V gene is TRBV10-3, the J gene TRBJ2-7, with D possibly TRBD2 on 6 matching bases. Trimming took 0 bases from V and 4 from J, leaving 10 bases between them. Germline V lookup: CDR1 ENHRY, CDR2 SYGVKD. This CDR3 comprises 14 residues. The CDR3 nucleotides are TGTGCCATCAGTGAGTCGGGGGGACTTTACGAGCAGTACTTC. It yields the protein CAISESGGLYEQYF.

The V gene is TRBV7-9, the J gene TRBJ2-7; 11 positions match TRBD2. V trimming: 5 bases; J trimming: 2 bases; junction bases outside the gene matches: 5. CDR1 and CDR2 (germline): SEHNR, FQNEAQ (reference sequence). The CDR3 has 15 amino acids. This CDR3 reads CASSPLAGDPYEQYF. The CDR3, as DNA: TGTGCCAGCAGCCCACTAGCGGGAGACCCCTACGAGCAGTACTTC. Complete variable domain (other parts from reference TRBV7-9 and TRBJ2-7): DTGVSQNPRHKITKRGQNVTFRCDPISEHNRLYWYRQTLGQGPEFLTYFQNEAQLEKSRLLSDRFSAERPKGSFSTLEIQRTEQGDSAMYLCASSPLAGDPYEQYFGPGTRLTVT.

The table lists this clone with a few counts. The V gene is TRBV7-9, the J gene TRBJ2-3; possibly TRBD2 for D (6 bases). This CDR3 region has 14 residues. The V gene lost 1 base and the J gene lost 1 base, with 6 bases spanning the gap. The germline gives CDR1 SEHNR, CDR2 FQNEAQ (reference sequence). CDR3 region: CASSLGEGTDTQYF. The CDR3 DNA follows: TGTGCCAGCAGCTTAGGGGAGGGCACAGATACGCAGTATTTT.